This T cell receptor (beta chain) appears in the sequencing data of a study of blood T cell repertoires in COVID-19. Study-wide background: The United States, Italy and Spain supplied acute and convalescent COVID-19 samples. PBMCs, B-cell-depleted T cells, or T cells provided the cDNA or gDNA that made up the material.

In the original workflow: The assay estimated nucleated cells by amplifying reference gene primers. Assay used: immunoSEQ multiplex PCR; TCRdb lists only in-frame clones, some missing. That table is the source of V, J and clone size, and D and trimming were worked out from the DNA. The sample holds about 290,000 clones; 80% to 90% are singletons and the top ten take 2.5% to 3%. Sequenced material: peripheral blood. This clonotype was sampled from a woman in her 30s with active or convalescent COVID-19.

CDR3 nucleotide sequence: TGTGCCAGCACTTCGGGGGTACCACCCCTCCACTTT. Residues: CASTSGVPPLHF. V usage is TRBV6-5 and J usage is TRBJ1-6; possible D gene TRBD1, 5 bases. The CDR3 is made up of 12 amino acids. Germline CDR1 and CDR2: MNHEY and SVGAGI. Trimming shortened V by 7 bases and J by 11 bases, and 12 bases separated the two germline ends.